A single sample is the source of the 3 T cell receptor beta chains below, sequenced in a study of Ad26.COV2.S vaccination and SARS-CoV-2 variants. The assay was immunoSEQ multiplex PCR, and TCRdb's table has in-frame clones only and misses some. The table shows 380,000 or so clones, with roughly 89% occurring only once. Described treatment: roughly 18 received Ad26.COV2.S at low or high dose, single or two shots; 5 received placebo; per-sample allocation not given. Day 63 after the first injection of vaccine or placebo was the sampling time. Sequenced material: peripheral blood, taken in a trial of Ad26.COV2.S vaccine versus placebo. Receptor source: a person aged 18-65 years who received the Ad26.COV2.S COVID-19 vaccine or a placebo.

J is TRBJ1-1 and V is TRBV5-5; D not resolved. The V gene's germline CDR1 is SGHKS and CDR2 YYEKEE (reference sequence). This CDR3 comprises 15 residues. Trimming removed 1 base from V and 2 bases from J, with 12 bases in between. The CDR3 region is CASSLYRQLNTEAFF. The CDR3 bases are TGTGCCAGCAGCTTGTATCGGCAGCTCAACACTGAAGCTTTCTTT.

J is TRBJ2-1 and V is TRBV28, with D unclear. Trimming removed 4 bases at V and 7 bases at J, with 11 bases between. The CDR3 has 13 amino acids. Germline lookup yields CDR1 MDHEN and CDR2 SYDVKM. CDR3 bases: TGTGCCAGCAGTTCCTCTAAGATAAATGAGCAGTTCTTC. Protein product: CASSSSKINEQFF.

This clone turned up a few times. CDR3 residues: CASSQEALAESYNEQFF. CDR3 DNA sequence: TGTGCCAGCAGCCAGGAGGCATTAGCGGAGTCCTACAATGAGCAGTTCTTC. The chain employs TRBV7-9 and TRBJ2-1; weak D call: TRBD2 (6 bases). V was pared by 5 bases and J by 1 base, with 18 bases between. Germline values: CDR1 SEHNR, CDR2 FQNEAQ (reference sequence). This CDR3 region has 17 residues.